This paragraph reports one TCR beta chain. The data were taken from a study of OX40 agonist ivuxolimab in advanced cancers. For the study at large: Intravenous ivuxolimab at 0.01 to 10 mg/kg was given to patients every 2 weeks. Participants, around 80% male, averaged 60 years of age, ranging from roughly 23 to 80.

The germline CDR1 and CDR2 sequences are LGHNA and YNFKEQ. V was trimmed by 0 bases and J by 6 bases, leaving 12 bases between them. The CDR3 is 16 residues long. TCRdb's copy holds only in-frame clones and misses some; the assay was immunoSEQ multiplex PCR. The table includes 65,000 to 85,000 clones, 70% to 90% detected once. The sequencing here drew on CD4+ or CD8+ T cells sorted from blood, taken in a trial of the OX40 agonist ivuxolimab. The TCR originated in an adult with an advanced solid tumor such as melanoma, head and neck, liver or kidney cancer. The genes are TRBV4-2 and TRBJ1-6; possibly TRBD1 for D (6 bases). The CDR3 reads CASSQDAQGPNSPLHF. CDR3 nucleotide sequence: TGTGCCAGCAGCCAAGATGCGCAGGGGCCTAATTCACCCCTCCACTTT.